This TCR beta chain appears in the sequencing data of a study of T cell responses to AZD1222 COVID-19 vaccine (dated by TCRdb to the early 2020s). Turning to the overall study: AZD1222 recipients whose second dose came at about 4 weeks and those whose second dose came at about 12 weeks were combined into one group, since spike-specific TCR depth and breadth did not differ between the two schedules. A total of over 230 trial participants underwent TCR sequencing, of whom about 210 received two doses of AZD1222 and about 25 received two doses of the MenACWY control vaccine. Trial participants were enrolled by age into 18-55, 56-69 and 70-plus year subgroups, with about 150, 27 and 61 TCR-sequenced participants respectively.

Points on this clone: Its antigen is not yet known. One base away there is no much larger clone; base qualities are not given.

The sample's time point label, in plain terms: baseline before first vaccination. Vaccinee samples were obtained from the UK trials COV001 and COV002, which included a single-blind randomized controlled phase 2/3 trial of AZD1222 (ChAdOx1 nCoV-19) in healthy adults. For TCRbeta chain sequencing, PBMC samples were collected from trial participants at day 0 and at day 28 after the second dose. The CDR3 regions of human TCRbeta chains were analyzed by immunosequencing. The authors' pipeline ran thus. TCRs in the repertoires were compared against a reference library of SARS-CoV-2-specific TCRs that had been generated with the MIRA antigen-specificity platform. Breadth meant the fraction of unique TCRs that were SARS-CoV-2-associated, whereas depth meant the fraction of total T cells that were SARS-CoV-2-associated. Using the MIRA data, every spike-specific TCR was mapped to the spike region that the TCR reacted to and assigned to either a CD4 or a CD8 class. Log10-transformed breadth and depth values were compared by one-way ANOVA with Sidak's multiple comparisons tests. TCRdb stores this immuneACCESS table with in-frame sequences only. Part of the clones is absent; in the studies checked, under half of the shortfall reflects unresolved V genes, and no reason is known for the rest. V, J and clone size reflect that table, while D and trimming were determined from the DNA. In this sample the table shows 75,000 to 100,000 clones, approximately 83% of which occur a single time. The ten most abundant clones make up 5% to 7.5% of the sample.

From its cysteine to its phenylalanine, the CDR3 spans 20 amino acids. Only the CDR3 part of the read is kept: 60 bases, read in frame from the first base. The germline V gene gives CDR1 as SGHVS and CDR2 as FQNEAQ. V lost 0 bases and J lost 7 bases, and the count of bases not matched to a germline gene is 21. The investigation overall reported the following: Participants were mostly white British, with more females than males. The authors suggested clonal diversity may have been underestimated. Reportedly, close to half of the unique spike-specific TCRs recognized epitopes lying outside the regions that are mutated in the B.1.351 and B.1.1.7 variants. Vaccine-associated CD4 TCRs spanned the whole spike protein, with dominant responses in regions 160-218 and 743-854. Only a handful of AZD1222 recipients were SARS-CoV-2 seropositive at baseline, limiting conclusions about previously exposed vaccinees. A significant rise in spike-specific TCR breadth and depth was observed after two AZD1222 doses relative to day 0 and relative to MenACWY recipients. The 56-69-year group was small, and its depth increase did not reach significance, likely because of low power. Because no samples from the day 14 peak response were available, repertoires could be characterized only after the peak T cell response.

Sample: peripheral blood, taken on day 0 of AZD1222 vaccination. This TCR was recovered from an adult in good health. The chain joins TRBV7-8 to TRBJ1-1, and 9 bases in between align with TRBD1. The encoded CDR3 is CASSLATIQLDRGSSGEAFF. The bases read TGTGCCAGCAGCTTAGCCACCATCCAATTGGACAGGGGCTCGTCCGGTGAAGCTTTCTTT. The CDR3 plus the reference TRBV7-8 and TRBJ1-1 genes for the other parts give the full variable domain: GAGVSQSPRYKVAKRGQDVALRCDPISGHVSLFWYQQALGQGPEFLTYFQNEAQLDKSGLPSDRFFAERPEGSVSTLKIQRTQQEDSAVYLCASSLATIQLDRGSSGEAFFGQGTRLTVV.